The next 22 T cell receptor beta chains were all read from a single sample in a study of shared clonotypes between healthy human individuals. The table came from immunoSEQ multiplex PCR; TCRdb's copy has only in-frame clones and leaves some out. The sample has about 1 million clones, approximately 80% seen once. Sequenced input: memory CD4+ T cells from PBMCs. Noted subset: CD45RA-negative fraction. Every receptor here comes from a man aged 18-30 years in good health. Some clones in this sample may be carry-over from other donors' samples.

The V and J genes are TRBV28 and TRBJ2-5; 12 nucleotides match TRBD1. The ends lost 7 bases at V and 4 bases at J; junction bases unmatched: 13. The length of the CDR3 is 17 residues. Germline V gives CDR1 MDHEN, CDR2 SYDVKM. CDR3 in DNA: TGTGCCAGCACCCGTCGTATCGGGACAGGGGGCGGAGAGACCCAGTACTTC. Protein sequence: CASTRRIGTGGGETQYF.

J is TRBJ1-4 and V is TRBV7-2; the D is unclear. There are 14 residues in the CDR3. V lost 3 bases to trimming and J lost 4 bases, with 9 bases between them. Germline V gene data show CDR1 as SGHTA and CDR2 as FQGNSA. The CDR3 DNA reads TGTGCCAGCAGCTTGTCCGGCAATAATGAAAAACTGTTTTTT. This gives the protein CASSLSGNNEKLFF.

The rearrangement links TRBV9 to TRBJ1-1, with D unclear. The CDR3 spans 15 residues. Trimming took off 4 bases at V and 0 bases at J, with 13 bases between the two ends. The germline CDR1 and CDR2 sequences are SGDLS and YYNGEE. CDR3 residues: CASSSTVNMNTEAFF. The CDR3 DNA reads TGTGCCAGCAGCTCAACAGTGAACATGAACACTGAAGCTTTCTTT.

The gene calls are TRBV5-4 and TRBJ2-5, with no clear D. V lost 1 base and J 1 base, leaving 8 bases between the germline ends. This CDR3 has 14 amino acids. The V gene's germline CDR1 is SGHNT and CDR2 YYREEE (reference sequence). The CDR3 region has the DNA TGTGCCAGCAGCTTGCAGATAACCCAAGAGACCCAGTACTTC. Amino acid sequence: CASSLQITQETQYF.

This rearrangement joins TRBV7-2 to TRBJ2-1, with TRBD2 matching over 11 bases. Germline CDR1 and CDR2: SGHTA and FQGNSA. The CDR3 is 15 residues long. With 5 bases clipped from V and 6 bases from J, the junction kept 6 bases outside the gene matches. The CDR3 spells CASSKSGTSGNEQFF. The CDR3 region has the DNA TGTGCCAGCAGCAAATCCGGGACTAGCGGCAATGAGCAGTTCTTC.

With regard to this clone: The same CDR3 arises from other DNA sequences in this sample as well. The V call is TRBV5-1, the J call TRBJ2-6; D is undetermined. The V gene's germline CDR1 is SGHRS and CDR2 YFSETQ. V shed 0 bases and J shed 1 base, with 5 bases lying between them. The CDR3 is made up of 15 amino acids. The CDR3 loop reads CASSLGSSGANVLTF. The CDR3 DNA reads TGCGCCAGCAGCTTGGGGTCTTCTGGGGCCAACGTCCTGACTTTC.

This rearrangement joins TRBV28 to TRBJ1-2; TRBD1 agrees at 9 bases. This CDR3 spans 16 amino acids. The V gene end was trimmed by 7 bases and the J gene end by 8 bases; junction bases not matched to a gene: 17. Germline CDR1 reads MDHEN; CDR2 reads SYDVKM. CDR3 in amino acids: CASTMEDRGGPNGYTF. The CDR3 DNA is TGTGCCAGCACCATGGAAGACAGGGGGGGGCCTAACGGCTACACCTTC.

V is TRBV7-2 and J is TRBJ2-1; TRBD2 matches 8 bases. Germline V gene data show CDR1 as SGHTA and CDR2 as FQGNSA. The V gene end was trimmed by 3 bases and the J gene end by 1 base; junction bases not matched to a gene: 2. The CDR3 has 15 amino acids. The CDR3 DNA is TGTGCCAGCAGCTTTAGCGGGGCGTCCTACAATGAGCAGTTCTTC. It encodes CASSFSGASYNEQFF.

The chain has TRBV27 and TRBJ2-3; the D gene is possibly TRBD1 (5 bases). The CDR3 is 17 amino acids. Trimming stripped 3 bases from V and 0 bases from J, with 16 bases between. Per the germline V gene, CDR1 is MNHEY and CDR2 is SMNVEV (reference sequence). The CDR3 loop is CASSFRQNRLSTDTQYF. The CDR3 region has the DNA TGTGCCAGCAGTTTCCGACAGAACCGGCTTAGCACAGATACGCAGTATTTT.

Worth noting for this clone: Within the sample, other DNA sequences also encode this same CDR3. The V gene is TRBV5-1, the J gene TRBJ1-1, with D perhaps TRBD1 (5 bases). CDR3 length: 14 amino acids. The germline V gene has CDR1 SGHRS and CDR2 YFSETQ. V was clipped by 4 bases and J by 1 base, with 11 bases between them. The DNA for the CDR3 is TGCGCCAGCAGCGTCGGGACGGCGAACACTGAAGCTTTCTTT. Its translation is CASSVGTANTEAFF.

This clone was counted a few times. This chain connects TRBV5-6 to TRBJ2-1; D is possibly TRBD2 (6 bases). This CDR3 comprises 16 residues. Germline loops: CDR1 SGHDT, CDR2 YYEEEE. V gave up 5 bases and J gave up 5 bases, with 20 bases separating them. The CDR3 sequence is CASRRYAAGKDNEQFF. For the CDR3, the DNA is TGTGCCAGCAGGCGATATGCGGCGGGAAAGGACAATGAGCAGTTCTTC.

In nucleotides, the CDR3 is TGTGCCTGGACAAGACTCCCAAGCCAAGAGACCCAGTACTTC. Residues: CAWTRLPSQETQYF. The rearrangement joins TRBV30 to TRBJ2-5; no clear D gene. The germline gives CDR1 GTSNPN, CDR2 SVGIG (reference sequence). The V end lost 4 bases, the J end lost 1 base, and 13 bases lay between the germline ends. The CDR3 totals 14 residues.

V gene TRBV6-1 combines with J gene TRBJ2-1, with 11 bases aligning to TRBD2. The CDR3 totals 17 residues. Germline loops: CDR1 MNHNS, CDR2 SASEGT. V dropped 0 bases and J dropped 4; count of bases not matched to a gene: 5. In DNA form, the CDR3 reads TGTGCCAGCAGTGAAGCGGGACTAGCGGAAGCATACAATGAGCAGTTCTTC. It encodes CASSEAGLAEAYNEQFF.

This clone was seen only once. The chain combines TRBV5-6 with TRBJ2-3, with 9 bases lining up with TRBD1. The CDR3 loop spans 16 amino acids. Germline lookup yields CDR1 SGHDT and CDR2 YYEEEE. Losses at the gene ends were 0 bases for V and 4 bases for J; bases not matched to a gene: 6. The CDR3 region is CASSLAGQGFPDTQYF. CDR3 coding DNA: TGTGCCAGCAGCTTGGCCGGACAGGGGTTTCCAGATACGCAGTATTTT. Full variable domain (rest looked up from reference TRBV5-6 and TRBJ2-3): DAGVTQSPTHLIKTRGQQVTLRCSPKSGHDTVSWYQQALGQGPQFIFQYYEEEERQRGNFPDRFSGHQFPNYSSELNVNALLLGDSALYLCASSLAGQGFPDTQYFGPGTRLTVL.

In regard to this clone: At the DNA level, this CDR3 is encoded by other sequences in the same sample as well. The CDR3 protein is CASSLVSYGYTF. CDR3 DNA: TGTGCCAGCAGTTTAGTCAGCTATGGCTACACCTTC. This sequence joins TRBV28 and TRBJ1-2; D is unresolved. CDR1 is MDHEN, CDR2 SYDVKM, per germline. V was cut by 2 bases and J by 4 bases, with 5 bases left in between. The CDR3 loop spans 12 amino acids.

This clone was found once. Here the CDR3 DNA reads TGTGCCAGCAGCGTCACCATTACTAGCGGGAGGGCCTTGGGCACAGATACGCAGTATTTT. Residues: CASSVTITSGRALGTDTQYF. The V gene is TRBV9, the J gene TRBJ2-3; the match to TRBD2 covers 13 bases. Germline assignment: CDR1 SGDLS and CDR2 YYNGEE. The CDR3 is 20 amino acids. V gave up 2 bases and J gave up 1 base; unmatched junction bases: 13.

V is TRBV4-2 and J is TRBJ2-7, with a possible D match to TRBD2 (6 bases). V lost 4 bases to trimming and J lost 6 bases, with 25 bases between them. Per germline, CDR1 LGHNA and CDR2 YNFKEQ. CDR3 length: 17 amino acids. The CDR3 DNA follows: TGTGCCAGCAGCCGCGGATGGAGGGATAAGAGGGTCGCCGAGCAGTACTTC. Translating gives CASSRGWRDKRVAEQYF.

The chain combines TRBV5-1 with TRBJ1-1; 7 positions match TRBD1. The CDR3 spans 17 residues. The ends lost 4 bases at V and 0 bases at J; junction bases unmatched: 12. Germline V lookup: CDR1 SGHRS, CDR2 YFSETQ. The DNA for the CDR3 is TGCGCCAGCAGCCTTGCCGGGACAGCCTTCATGAACACTGAAGCTTTCTTT. Protein sequence: CASSLAGTAFMNTEAFF.

This clone has a handful of counts. The chain is built from TRBV5-6 and TRBJ2-6; no firm D call. CDR3 size: 15 residues. Trimming cost V 0 bases and J 0 bases, with 4 bases left between them. CDR1 and CDR2 (germline): SGHDT, YYEEEE. CDR3: CASSLVGSGANVLTF. In nucleotides, the CDR3 is TGTGCCAGCAGCTTGGTAGGCTCTGGGGCCAACGTCCTGACTTTC.

The chain has TRBV30 and TRBJ1-6; the D is unclear. The germline V gene has CDR1 GTSNPN and CDR2 SVGIG (reference sequence). The CDR3 runs to 16 residues. V dropped 3 bases and J dropped 0 bases, with 12 bases sitting between them. The CDR3 sequence: CAWRIAGSSYNSPLHF. Here the CDR3 DNA reads TGTGCCTGGAGGATTGCGGGGAGCTCCTATAATTCACCCCTCCACTTT. The variable domain in full, completed from reference TRBV30 and TRBJ1-6, reads SQTIHQWPATLVQPVGSPLSLECTVEGTSNPNLYWYRQAAGRGLQLLFYSVGIGQISSEVPQNLSASRPQDRQFILSSKKLLLSDSGFYLCAWRIAGSSYNSPLHFGNGTRLTVT.

The chain carries TRBV7-2 and TRBJ2-7, with D maybe TRBD1 (6 bases). This CDR3 spans 14 amino acids. Per the germline V gene, CDR1 is SGHTA and CDR2 is FQGNSA. V was pared by 0 bases and J by 4 bases, with 10 bases between. The CDR3 nucleotides are TGTGCCAGCAGCTTAGCCGGACAGCTATACGAGCAGTACTTC. Its translation is CASSLAGQLYEQYF.

The CDR3 coding sequence is TGTGCCAGCTCACCACCGGGACAAAGGGACACTGAAGCTTTCTTT. It specifies CASSPPGQRDTEAFF. V is TRBV18 and J is TRBJ1-1; TRBD1 might be the D (6 bases). There are 15 residues in the CDR3. Trimming pared 0 bases from V and 3 bases from J, leaving 11 bases between. Germline V gives CDR1 KGHSH, CDR2 LQKENI.